The subject of this entry is one T cell receptor (beta chain). V was cut by 0 bases and J by 9 bases, with 13 bases left in between. The germline V gene has CDR1 SGHDT and CDR2 YYEEEE. CDR3 length: 13 residues. Original methodology: Estimation of nucleated cell counts relied on the amplification of reference gene primers. Here immunoSEQ multiplex PCR was the method, and the copy in TCRdb shows in-frame clones only, minus some. Clone size and the V and J calls come from that table; the DNA yielded D and trimming. This repertoire shows 250,000 or so clones, 84% found once; its top ten account for 1.5%. The record originates from a study of blood T cell repertoires in COVID-19. Turning to the study itself: Collection of acute and convalescent COVID-19 samples took place in the United States, Italy and Spain. PBMCs, B-cell-depleted T cells, or T cells provided the cDNA or gDNA that made up the material.

The rearrangement links TRBV5-6 to TRBJ2-7; D might be TRBD1 (5 bases). Sequenced material: peripheral blood. The clonotype comes from a woman aged 35 to 49 who had recovered from COVID-19. The CDR3 is CASSLGQTRGQYF. DNA for the CDR3: TGTGCCAGCAGCTTGGGACAGACCCGTGGGCAGTACTTC.